This entry describes one TCR beta chain. Antigen: not known. TCRdb re-called the PCR reads through MiXCR, storing one row per CDR3 protein. Of approximately 500,000 distinct CDR3 sequences in the sample, 25% were seen once. The source of the sample is a study of molecular identifiers for immune sequencing clone quantification. Study outcomes and limitations: Clonotypes surpassing 20 RNA copies contained over 99% of effector molecules, versus under 1% in naive cells. A shared barcode on identical TCR molecules could lead to underestimated sizes for highly expanded clones.

This CDR3 spans 16 amino acids. The V gene's germline CDR1 is SGDLS and CDR2 YYNGEE. V dropped 3 bases and J dropped 0 bases, with 16 bases sitting between them. Sample: naive CD8+ T cells from blood, with Jurkat cell RNA spiked in. The subset: FACS-sorted CD8+CD4-CCR7+CD45RA+ naive T cells. The sequence was collected from a human donor in good health. Some libraries in this study had Jurkat cell RNA spiked in. The V gene is TRBV9, the J gene TRBJ2-7, with D perhaps matching TRBD2 (6 bases). The CDR3 DNA reads as TGTGCCAGCAGCGATAGCGGCGGGCGAAGCTCCTACGAGCAGTACTTC. It codes for CASSDSGGRSSYEQYF.